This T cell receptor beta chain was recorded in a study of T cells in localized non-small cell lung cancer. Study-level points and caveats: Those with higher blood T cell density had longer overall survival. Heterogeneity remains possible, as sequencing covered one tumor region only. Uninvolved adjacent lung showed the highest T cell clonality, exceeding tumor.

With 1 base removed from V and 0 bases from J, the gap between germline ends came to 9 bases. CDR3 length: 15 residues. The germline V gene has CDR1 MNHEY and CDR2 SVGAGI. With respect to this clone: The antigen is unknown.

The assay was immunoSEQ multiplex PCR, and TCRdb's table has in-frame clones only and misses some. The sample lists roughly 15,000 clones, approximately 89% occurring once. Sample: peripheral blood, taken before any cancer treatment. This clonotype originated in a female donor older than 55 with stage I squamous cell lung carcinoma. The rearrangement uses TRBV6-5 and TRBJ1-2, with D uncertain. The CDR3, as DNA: TGTGCCAGCAGTTACTATCCCAATTCTAACTATGGCTACACCTTC. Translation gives CASSYYPNSNYGYTF.